Listed here are 10 T cell receptor beta chains from one sample, sequenced in a study of cytomegalovirus exposure and HLA in healthy donors. It was with 60 Vbeta and 13 Jbeta primers that the PCR ran. Using immunoSEQ multiplex PCR, the repertoire was profiled, and TCRdb retains in-frame clones only, with some absent. The sample includes about 45,000 clones, over 60% of them seen just once. Specimen: PBMCs. These receptors all stem from a woman aged 30 to 39 in good health and CMV-seronegative.

For the CDR3, the DNA is TGTGCCAGTACCAGGGCGTGGTCCTACTATGGCTACACCTTC. It codes for CASTRAWSYYGYTF. The V gene is TRBV19, the J gene TRBJ1-2, with D perhaps matching TRBD1 (5 bases). The germline V gene encodes CDR1 LNHDA and CDR2 SQIVND (reference sequence). V lost 7 bases and J 3 bases, leaving 15 bases between the germline ends. The CDR3 has 14 residues.

This clone was counted a few times. The chain uses TRBV6-1 and TRBJ2-1; D uncertain. The length of the CDR3 is 15 residues. CDR1 is MNHNS and CDR2 is SASEGT in the germline V gene. Trimming removed 5 bases from V and 0 bases from J, with 11 bases in between. In DNA form, the CDR3 reads TGTGCCAGCAGTCTACAGAGCTCCTCCTACAATGAGCAGTTCTTC. Its translation: CASSLQSSSYNEQFF.

The V and J genes are TRBV2 and TRBJ2-7, with TRBD2 identical over 8 bases. Germline loops: CDR1 SNHLY, CDR2 FYNNEI. This CDR3 spans 14 amino acids. This CDR3 reads CAGTIDGRASEQYF. The CDR3 nucleotides read TGTGCGGGGACGATAGACGGGAGGGCCTCCGAGCAGTACTTC.

V usage is TRBV10-3 and J usage is TRBJ1-1; D gene uncertain. The germline V and J ends were trimmed by 2 bases and 0 bases, with 13 bases remaining between them. The V gene's germline CDR1 is ENHRY and CDR2 SYGVKD. The CDR3 length is 16 residues. Written as DNA, the CDR3 is TGTGCCATCAGTGAGCGTGCACCAGACATGAACACTGAAGCTTTCTTT. This encodes CAISERAPDMNTEAFF.

The V call is TRBV6-6, the J call TRBJ2-1, with 9 bases identical to TRBD2. The length of the CDR3 is 15 residues. Germline values: CDR1 MNHNY, CDR2 SVGAGI (reference sequence). The ends lost 4 bases at V and 4 bases at J; junction bases unmatched: 5. DNA for the CDR3: TGTGCCAGCAGTTGGGCGGGAGGGCCGTACAATGAGCAGTTCTTC. Translation gives CASSWAGGPYNEQFF.

The chain combines TRBV19 with TRBJ1-1; unclear D gene. The CDR3 is made up of 13 amino acids. Germline loops: CDR1 LNHDA, CDR2 SQIVND (reference sequence). Trimming removed 3 bases at V and 5 bases at J, with 10 bases between. The CDR3 DNA sequence: TGTGCCAGTAGTATTGGGAGGGAGACTGAAGCTTTCTTT. The encoded protein is CASSIGRETEAFF. The whole variable domain, filled in from reference TRBV19 and TRBJ1-1, reads DGGITQSPKYLFRKEGQNVTLSCEQNLNHDAMYWYRQDPGQGLRLIYYSQIVNDFQKGDIAEGYSVSREKKESFPLTVTSAQKNPTAFYLCASSIGRETEAFFGQGTRLTVV.

This clone was found a few times. The V gene is TRBV6-6, the J gene TRBJ2-1, with TRBD2 matching over 8 bases. The germline gives CDR1 MNHNY, CDR2 SVGAGI (reference sequence). The CDR3 is 12 amino acids. The CDR3 loop reads CAGGGSLGEQFF. The CDR3 DNA is TGTGCAGGCGGGGGGTCATTAGGTGAGCAGTTCTTC.

The V call is TRBV9, the J call TRBJ2-6; perhaps TRBD1 as D (6 bases). The CDR3 extends over 17 amino acids. CDR1 is SGDLS, CDR2 YYNGEE, per germline. Trimming cost V 1 base and J 2 bases, with 13 bases left between them. Written as DNA, the CDR3 is TGTGCCAGCAGCGTATACAGGGTTTCCCCTGGGGCCAACGTCCTGACTTTC. Translating it yields CASSVYRVSPGANVLTF.

Of note for this clone: One end of the junction fails to match germline, which may point to a read error. The rearrangement uses TRBV30 and TRBJ2-2; a possible D gene is TRBD1 (6 bases). Germline V CDR1 and CDR2: GTSNPN, SVGIG (reference sequence). This CDR3 is built from 10 residues. As DNA, the CDR3 is TGTGCCTGGATGTCAGGGGTGCTGTTTTTT. This sequence encodes CAWMSGVLFF.

The chain has TRBV7-3 and TRBJ2-5; D remains ambiguous. Germline V gene lookup returns CDR1 SGHTA and CDR2 FQGTGA. The CDR3 is made up of 13 amino acids. V gave up 2 bases and J gave up 2 bases, with 6 bases separating them. CDR3 sequence (DNA): TGTGCCAGCAGCTTAGCGAATCAAGAGACCCAGTACTTC. It yields the protein CASSLANQETQYF.